This TCR beta chain was identified in a study of CD8 T cells in ankylosing spondylitis. Overall study results and limits: Made up of 7 to 9 highly homologous variants, a TCR beta motif appeared characteristic of ankylosing spondylitis blood. Clones tied to disease were said to be significantly enriched in matched ankylosing spondylitis synovial fluid.

About this clonotype: Its antigen is still unknown.

TCRdb re-called the 5' RACE reads with MiXCR, one entry per CDR3 protein. The table has over 400,000 distinct CDR3 sequences, roughly 27% seen once. The clonotype comes from a male donor with ankylosing spondylitis. The sample consisted of blood, either unsorted or a sorted T cell fraction (not recorded which).

This CDR3 reads CASSPEQGMNYGYTF. As DNA, the CDR3 is TGTGCCAGCAGCCCAGAACAGGGGATGAACTATGGCTACACCTTC. The chain uses TRBV7-8 and TRBJ1-2; 7 nucleotides align to TRBD1. The CDR3 extends over 15 amino acids. Trimming removed 5 bases from V and 2 bases from J; junction bases left unmatched: 8. Per germline, CDR1 SGHVS and CDR2 FQNEAQ.